This T cell receptor beta chain appears in the sequencing data of a study of CD4 T cells in relation to SARS-CoV-2 and coronaviruses. Background on the study: PBMCs were cultured with antigen for roughly 9 days before TCR beta sequencing. The study, taken as a whole, reports: Each donor contributed either pre-pandemic or post-infection samples, not both.

This clone appeared once. Its antigen is currently unknown. Survey-level TCR-beta sequencing used DNA from CEF-cultured naive and memory CD4+ T cells. The protocol was immunoSEQ multiplex PCR, while the TCRdb copy is restricted to in-frame clones and leaves out a portion. In the table there are tens of thousands of clones, just over 75% of which are singletons. V lost 7 bases, J lost 1 base, and 14 bases lay in between. Germline CDR1 MNHEY, CDR2 SVGAGI. This CDR3 comprises 15 residues. The V and J genes are TRBV6-5 and TRBJ1-5; D is unresolved. The origin of this receptor is an adult with COVID-19. The specimen sequenced was memory CD4+ T cells from PBMCs, cultured in vitro. In DNA, the CDR3 is TGTGCCAGCAACCTAGACATATTAAGCAATCAGCCCCAGCATTTT. This translates into CASNLDILSNQPQHF.